This T cell receptor (beta chain) was observed in a study of cytomegalovirus exposure and HLA in healthy donors. General study results and limits: Most CMV-associated TCR beta chains were later found to appear HLA-restricted. In a later analysis, HLA-associated TCR beta chains were more clonally expanded than equally common others. HLA allele associations emerged for around 15,000 TCR beta sequences in a later analysis, at 0.05 false discovery rate. Cytomegalovirus-associated status was assigned to 150 or so TCR beta chains.

Trimming stripped 2 bases from V and 1 base from J, with 17 bases between. The CDR3 is made up of 18 amino acids. The germline gives CDR1 LNHNV, CDR2 YYDKDF (reference sequence). On this clone: Its antigen remains unidentified.

The PCR contained 60 Vbeta and 13 Jbeta primers. The data were produced by immunoSEQ multiplex PCR, yet TCRdb's version contains in-frame clones alone and is incomplete. This table has hundreds of thousands of clones, approximately 80% appearing once. The sequence was obtained from a male donor in good health and CMV-seronegative. The sequenced material came from PBMCs. The chain employs TRBV15 and TRBJ2-2; TRBD1 might be the D (6 bases). DNA for the CDR3: TGTGCCACCAGCAGACTCAGTTTAGGACAGAAGAACACCGGGGAGCTGTTTTTT. Its translation: CATSRLSLGQKNTGELFF. Full variable domain (missing parts from reference TRBV15 and TRBJ2-2): DAMVIQNPRYQVTQFGKPVTLSCSQTLNHNVMYWYQQKSSQAPKLLFHYYDKDFNNEADTPDNFQSRRPNTSFCFLDIRSPGLGDTAMYLCATSRLSLGQKNTGELFFGEGSRLTVL.